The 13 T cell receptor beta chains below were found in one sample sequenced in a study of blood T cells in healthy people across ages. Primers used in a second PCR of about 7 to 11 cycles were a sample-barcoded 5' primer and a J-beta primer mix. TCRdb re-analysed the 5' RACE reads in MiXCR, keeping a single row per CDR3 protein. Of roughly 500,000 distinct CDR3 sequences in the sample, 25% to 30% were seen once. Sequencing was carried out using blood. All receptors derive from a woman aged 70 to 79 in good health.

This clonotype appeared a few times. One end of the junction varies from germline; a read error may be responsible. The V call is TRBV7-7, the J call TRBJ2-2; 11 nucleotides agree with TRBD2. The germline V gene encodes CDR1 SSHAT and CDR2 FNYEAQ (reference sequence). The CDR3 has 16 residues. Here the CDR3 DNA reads TGTGCTAGCAGCTCAGAACTAGCGGGGGTCGCCGGGGAGCTGTTTTTT. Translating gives CASSSELAGVAGELFF.

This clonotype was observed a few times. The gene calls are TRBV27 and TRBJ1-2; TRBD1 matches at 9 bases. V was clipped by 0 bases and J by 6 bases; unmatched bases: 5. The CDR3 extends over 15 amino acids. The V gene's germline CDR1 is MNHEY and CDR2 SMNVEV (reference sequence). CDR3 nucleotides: TGTGCCAGCAGTTTATCCCTGACAGGGGGACATGGCTACACCTTC. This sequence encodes CASSLSLTGGHGYTF.

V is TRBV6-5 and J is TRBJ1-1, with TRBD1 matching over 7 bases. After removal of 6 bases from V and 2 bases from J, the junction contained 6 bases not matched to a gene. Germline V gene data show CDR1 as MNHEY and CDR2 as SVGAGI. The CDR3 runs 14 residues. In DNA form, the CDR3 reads TGTGCCAGCAGAATGGGACAGCTAAACACTGAAGCTTTCTTT. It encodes CASRMGQLNTEAFF.

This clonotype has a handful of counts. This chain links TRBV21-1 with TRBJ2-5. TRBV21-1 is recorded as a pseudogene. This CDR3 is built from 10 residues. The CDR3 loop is CAYYRETQYF. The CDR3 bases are TGTGCCTATTATAGGGAGACCCAGTACTTC.

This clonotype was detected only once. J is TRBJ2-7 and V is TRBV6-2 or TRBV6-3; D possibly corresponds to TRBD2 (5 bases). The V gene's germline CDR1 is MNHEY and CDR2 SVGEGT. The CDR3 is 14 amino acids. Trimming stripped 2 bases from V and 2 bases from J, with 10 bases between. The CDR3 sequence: CASSYGGPPYEQYF. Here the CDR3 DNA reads TGTGCCAGCAGTTACGGCGGGCCGCCCTACGAGCAGTACTTC.

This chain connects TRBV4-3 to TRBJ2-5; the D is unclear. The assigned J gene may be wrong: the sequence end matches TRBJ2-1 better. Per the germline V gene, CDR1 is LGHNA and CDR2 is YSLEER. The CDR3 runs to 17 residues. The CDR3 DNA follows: TGCGCCAGCAGCCAAGATCCTTCTTTTTTGGCCTACAATGAGCAGTTCTTC. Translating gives CASSQDPSFLAYNEQFF.

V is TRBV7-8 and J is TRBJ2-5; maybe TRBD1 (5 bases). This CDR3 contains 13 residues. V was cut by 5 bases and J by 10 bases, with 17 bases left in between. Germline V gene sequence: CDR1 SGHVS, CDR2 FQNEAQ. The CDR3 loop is CASSKQGTELQYF. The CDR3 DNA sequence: TGTGCCAGCAGCAAGCAGGGTACTGAACTCCAGTACTTC. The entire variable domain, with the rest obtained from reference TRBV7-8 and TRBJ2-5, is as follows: GAGVSQSPRYKVAKRGQDVALRCDPISGHVSLFWYQQALGQGPEFLTYFQNEAQLDKSGLPSDRFFAERPEGSVSTLKIQRTQQEDSAVYLCASSKQGTELQYFGPGTRLLVL.

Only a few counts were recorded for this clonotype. This CDR3 reads CASNAGETQYF. The DNA of the CDR3 is TGTGCCAGCAACGCGGGGGAGACCCAGTACTTC. The V gene is TRBV21-1, the J gene TRBJ2-5; the D call in the table, TRBD2, was not verified against the DNA. TRBV21-1 is given as a pseudogene. The CDR3 has 11 residues.

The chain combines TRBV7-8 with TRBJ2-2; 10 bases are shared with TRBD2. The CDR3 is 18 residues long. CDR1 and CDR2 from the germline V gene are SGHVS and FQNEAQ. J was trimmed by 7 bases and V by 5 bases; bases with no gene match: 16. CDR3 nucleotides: TGTGCCAGCAGCAGCTTGGGATTGGGGGGACTAGCGAACGGGGAGCTGTTTTTT. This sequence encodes CASSSLGLGGLANGELFF.

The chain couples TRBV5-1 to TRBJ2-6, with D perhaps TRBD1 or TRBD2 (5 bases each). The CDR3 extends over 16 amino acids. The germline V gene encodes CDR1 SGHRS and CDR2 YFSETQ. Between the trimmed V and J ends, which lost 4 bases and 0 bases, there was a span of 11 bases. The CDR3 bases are TGCGCCAGCAGCCCCGAGGGGTCCTCTGGGGCCAACGTCCTGACTTTC. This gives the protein CASSPEGSSGANVLTF.

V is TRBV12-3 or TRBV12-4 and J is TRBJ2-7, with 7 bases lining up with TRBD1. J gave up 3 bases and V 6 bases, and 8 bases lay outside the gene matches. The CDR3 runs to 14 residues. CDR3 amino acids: CASRRQGTGYEQYF. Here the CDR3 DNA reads TGTGCCAGCAGAAGACAGGGCACGGGCTACGAGCAGTACTTC.

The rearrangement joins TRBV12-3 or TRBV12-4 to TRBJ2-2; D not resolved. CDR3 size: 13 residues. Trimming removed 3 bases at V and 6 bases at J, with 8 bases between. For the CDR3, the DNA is TGTGCCAGCAGTTTCCAGAGTCCCGGGGAGCTGTTTTTT. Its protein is CASSFQSPGELFF.

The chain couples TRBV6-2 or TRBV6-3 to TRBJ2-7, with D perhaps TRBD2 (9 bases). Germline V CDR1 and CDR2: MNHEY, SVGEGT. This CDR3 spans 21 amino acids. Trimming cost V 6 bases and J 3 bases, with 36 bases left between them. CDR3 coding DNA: TGTGCCAGCAGATCAGGACAGGGAGCCGGGACTAGCTTATTCAGGAGCTACGAGCAGTACTTC. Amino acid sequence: CASRSGQGAGTSLFRSYEQYF.